This T cell receptor beta chain is from a study of early T cells in non-severe SARS-CoV-2 infection. TCRdb fed the 5' RACE reads into MiXCR, producing one record per CDR3 protein. Of about 67,000 distinct CDR3 sequences detected, 11% appear once; the ten largest clones hold about 3.8%. V shed 6 bases and J shed 5 bases, with 10 bases lying between them. The CDR3 loop spans 11 amino acids. From germline, CDR1 is SQVTM and CDR2 ANQGSEA. This clonotype was counted only a few times. This sequence originates from an adult who was a healthcare worker with PCR-confirmed SARS-CoV-2 infection or an uninfected control (not recorded which). Sequenced sample: whole blood. The V gene is TRBV29-1, the J gene TRBJ1-1; D remains unclear. The CDR3 nucleotides are TGCAGCGTCGGTAGTGGGACTGAAGCTTTCTTT. Protein sequence: CSVGSGTEAFF. Together with reference TRBV29-1 and TRBJ1-1, the CDR3 gives the full variable domain: SAVISQKPSRDICQRGTSLTIQCQVDSQVTMMFWYRQQPGQSLTLIATANQGSEATYESGFVIDKFPISRPNLTFSTLTVSNMSPEDSSIYLCSVGSGTEAFFGQGTRLTVV.